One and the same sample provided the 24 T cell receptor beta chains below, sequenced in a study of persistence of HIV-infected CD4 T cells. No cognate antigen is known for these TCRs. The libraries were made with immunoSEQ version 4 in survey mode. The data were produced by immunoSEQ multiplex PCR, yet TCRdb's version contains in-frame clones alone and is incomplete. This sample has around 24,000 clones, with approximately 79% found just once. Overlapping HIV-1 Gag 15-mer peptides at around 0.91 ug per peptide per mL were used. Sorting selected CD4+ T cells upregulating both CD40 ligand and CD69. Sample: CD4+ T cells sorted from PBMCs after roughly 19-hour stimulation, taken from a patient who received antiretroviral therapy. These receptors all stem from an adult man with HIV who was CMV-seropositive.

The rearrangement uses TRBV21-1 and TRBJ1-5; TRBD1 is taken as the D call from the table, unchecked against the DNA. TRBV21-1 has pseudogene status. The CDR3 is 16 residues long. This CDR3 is CATTGRGQDSNQPQHF. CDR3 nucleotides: TGTGCCACCACGGGCAGGGGACAAGATAGCAATCAGCCCCAGCATTTT.

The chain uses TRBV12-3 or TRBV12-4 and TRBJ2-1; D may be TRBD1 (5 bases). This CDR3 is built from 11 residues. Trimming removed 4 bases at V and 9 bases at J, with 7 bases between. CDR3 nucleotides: TGTGCCAGCAGTTGGGGCGGTGAGCAGTTCTTC. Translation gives CASSWGGEQFF.

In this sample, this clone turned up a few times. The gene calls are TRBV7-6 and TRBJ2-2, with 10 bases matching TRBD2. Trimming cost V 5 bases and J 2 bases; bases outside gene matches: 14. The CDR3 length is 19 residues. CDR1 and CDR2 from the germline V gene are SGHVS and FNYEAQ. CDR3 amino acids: CASSTRPSTSGVNTGELFF. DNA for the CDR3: TGTGCCAGCAGCACCAGGCCGTCCACTAGCGGGGTTAACACCGGGGAGCTGTTTTTT.

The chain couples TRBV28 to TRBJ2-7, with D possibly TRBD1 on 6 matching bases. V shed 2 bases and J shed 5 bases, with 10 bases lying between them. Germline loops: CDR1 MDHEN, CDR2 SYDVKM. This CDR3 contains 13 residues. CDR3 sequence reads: CASSLNRVHEQYF. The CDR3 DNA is TGTGCCAGCAGTTTAAACAGGGTCCACGAGCAGTACTTC.

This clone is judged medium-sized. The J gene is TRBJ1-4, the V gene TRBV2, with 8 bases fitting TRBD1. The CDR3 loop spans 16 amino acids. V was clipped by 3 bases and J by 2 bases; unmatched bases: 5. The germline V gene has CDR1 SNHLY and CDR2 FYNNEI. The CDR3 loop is CASSEQGAVTNEKLFF. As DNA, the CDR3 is TGTGCCAGCAGTGAGCAGGGGGCTGTGACTAATGAAAAACTGTTTTTT.

In DNA, the CDR3 is TGCGCCAGCAGTCTAATACCGACAGGAGAGGAGACCCAGTACTTC. Translating gives CASSLIPTGEETQYF. This chain connects TRBV5-1 to TRBJ2-5, with D perhaps TRBD1 (6 bases). The V end was cut by 5 bases, the J end by 5 bases, with 19 bases between. This CDR3 is built from 15 residues. In germline, CDR1 is SGHRS, CDR2 YFSETQ.

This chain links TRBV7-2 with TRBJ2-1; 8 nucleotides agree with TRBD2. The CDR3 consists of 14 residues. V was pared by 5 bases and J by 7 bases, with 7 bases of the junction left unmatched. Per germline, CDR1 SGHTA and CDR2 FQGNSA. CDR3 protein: CASSAGGDANEQFF. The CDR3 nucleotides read TGTGCCAGCAGCGCCGGGGGGGATGCAAATGAGCAGTTCTTC.

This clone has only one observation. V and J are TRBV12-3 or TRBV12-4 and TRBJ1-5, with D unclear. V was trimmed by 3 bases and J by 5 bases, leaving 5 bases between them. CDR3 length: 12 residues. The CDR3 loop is CASSFEHQPQHF. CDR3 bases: TGTGCCAGCAGTTTCGAGCATCAGCCCCAGCATTTT.

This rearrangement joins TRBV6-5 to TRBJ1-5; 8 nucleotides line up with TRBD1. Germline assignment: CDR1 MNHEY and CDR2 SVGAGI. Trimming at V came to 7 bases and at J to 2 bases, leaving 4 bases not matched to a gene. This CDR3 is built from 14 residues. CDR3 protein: CASTSGGGNQPQHF. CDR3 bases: TGTGCCAGCACTTCAGGGGGCGGCAATCAGCCCCAGCATTTT.

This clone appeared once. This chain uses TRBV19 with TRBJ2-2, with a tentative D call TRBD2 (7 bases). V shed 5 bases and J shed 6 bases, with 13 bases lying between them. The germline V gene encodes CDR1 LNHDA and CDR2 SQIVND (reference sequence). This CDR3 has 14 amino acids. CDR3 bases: TGTGCCAGTAGTCTGGGAGGGGGGTCCGGGGAGCTGTTTTTT. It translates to CASSLGGGSGELFF.

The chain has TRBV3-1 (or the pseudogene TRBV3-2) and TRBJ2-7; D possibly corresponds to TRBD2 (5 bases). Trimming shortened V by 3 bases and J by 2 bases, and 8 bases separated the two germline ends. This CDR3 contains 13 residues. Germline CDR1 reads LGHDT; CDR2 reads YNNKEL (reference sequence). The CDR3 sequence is CASSHGKTYEQYF. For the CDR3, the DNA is TGTGCCAGCAGCCACGGGAAAACCTACGAGCAGTACTTC.

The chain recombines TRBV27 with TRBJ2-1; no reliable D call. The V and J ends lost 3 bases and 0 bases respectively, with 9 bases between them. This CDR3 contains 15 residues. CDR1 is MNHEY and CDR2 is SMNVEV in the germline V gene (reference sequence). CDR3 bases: TGTGCCAGCAGTTTTTACACCAGCTCCTACAATGAGCAGTTCTTC. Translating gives CASSFYTSSYNEQFF.

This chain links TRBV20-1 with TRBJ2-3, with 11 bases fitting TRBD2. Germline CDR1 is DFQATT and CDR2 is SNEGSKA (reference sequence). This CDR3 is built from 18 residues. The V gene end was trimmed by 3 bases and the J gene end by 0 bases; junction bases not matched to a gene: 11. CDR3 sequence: CSASRLAGGPTSTDTQYF. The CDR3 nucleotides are TGCAGTGCTAGTCGGCTAGCGGGGGGCCCAACGAGCACAGATACGCAGTATTTT.

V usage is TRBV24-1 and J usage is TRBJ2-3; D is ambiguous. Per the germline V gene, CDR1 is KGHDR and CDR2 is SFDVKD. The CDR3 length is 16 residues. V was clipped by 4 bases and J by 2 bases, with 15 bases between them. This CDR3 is CATSDPRTVNTDTQYF. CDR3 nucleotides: TGTGCCACCAGTGACCCAAGGACGGTCAACACAGATACGCAGTATTTT.

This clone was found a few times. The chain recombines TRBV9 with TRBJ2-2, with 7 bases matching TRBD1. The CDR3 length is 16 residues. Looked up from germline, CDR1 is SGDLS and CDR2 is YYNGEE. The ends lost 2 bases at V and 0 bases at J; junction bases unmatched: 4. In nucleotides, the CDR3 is TGTGCCAGCAGCGTGTCCGGGACAGCGAACACCGGGGAGCTGTTTTTT. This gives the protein CASSVSGTANTGELFF.

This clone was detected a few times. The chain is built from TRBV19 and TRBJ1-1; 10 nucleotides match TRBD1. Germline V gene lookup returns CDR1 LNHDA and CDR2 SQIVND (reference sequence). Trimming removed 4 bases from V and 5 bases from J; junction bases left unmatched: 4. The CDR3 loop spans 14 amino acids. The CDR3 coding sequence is TGTGCCAGTAGTACTTTGGACAGGGGGACTGAAGCTTTCTTT. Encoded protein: CASSTLDRGTEAFF.

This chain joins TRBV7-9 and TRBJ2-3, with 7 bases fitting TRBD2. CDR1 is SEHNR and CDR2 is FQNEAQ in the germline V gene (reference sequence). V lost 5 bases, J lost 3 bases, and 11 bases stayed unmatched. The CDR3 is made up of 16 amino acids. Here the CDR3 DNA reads TGTGCCAGCAGCGCGAGCGGGGCCAAGAAAACAGATACGCAGTATTTT. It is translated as CASSASGAKKTDTQYF.

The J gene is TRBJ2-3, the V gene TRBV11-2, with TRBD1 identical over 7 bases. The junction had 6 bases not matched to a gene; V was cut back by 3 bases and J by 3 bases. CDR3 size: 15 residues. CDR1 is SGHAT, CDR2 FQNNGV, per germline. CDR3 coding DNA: TGTGCCAGCAGCTTCCAGGGGGAGAATACAGATACGCAGTATTTT. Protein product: CASSFQGENTDTQYF.

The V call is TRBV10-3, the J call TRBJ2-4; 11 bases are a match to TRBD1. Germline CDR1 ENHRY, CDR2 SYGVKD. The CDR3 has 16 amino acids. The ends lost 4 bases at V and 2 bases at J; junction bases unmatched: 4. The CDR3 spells CAISGGDRGSKNIQYF. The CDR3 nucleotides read TGTGCCATCAGTGGAGGGGACAGGGGGTCCAAAAACATTCAGTACTTC.

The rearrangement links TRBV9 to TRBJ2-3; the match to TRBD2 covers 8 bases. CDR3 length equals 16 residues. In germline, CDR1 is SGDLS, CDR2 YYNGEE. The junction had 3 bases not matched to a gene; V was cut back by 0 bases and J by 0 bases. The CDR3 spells CASSVGSGISTDTQYF. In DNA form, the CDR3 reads TGTGCCAGCAGCGTAGGTAGCGGGATTAGCACAGATACGCAGTATTTT.

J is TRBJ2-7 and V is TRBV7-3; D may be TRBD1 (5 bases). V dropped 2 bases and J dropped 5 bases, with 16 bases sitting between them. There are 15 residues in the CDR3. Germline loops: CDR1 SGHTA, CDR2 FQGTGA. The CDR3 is CASSLGASLTHEQYF. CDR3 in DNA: TGTGCCAGCAGCTTAGGGGCCTCTTTAACCCACGAGCAGTACTTC. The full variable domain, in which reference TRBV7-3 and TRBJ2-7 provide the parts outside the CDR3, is GAGVSQTPSNKVTEKGKYVELRCDPISGHTALYWYRQSLGQGPEFLIYFQGTGAADDSGLPNDRFFAVRPEGSVSTLKIQRTERGDSAVYLCASSLGASLTHEQYFGPGTRLTVT.

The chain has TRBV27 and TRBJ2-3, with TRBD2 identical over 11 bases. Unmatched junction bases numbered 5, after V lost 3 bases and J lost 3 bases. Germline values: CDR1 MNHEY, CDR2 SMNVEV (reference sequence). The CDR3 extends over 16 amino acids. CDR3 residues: CASSFKTSGETDTQYF. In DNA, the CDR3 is TGTGCCAGCAGTTTCAAGACTAGCGGGGAGACAGATACGCAGTATTTT.

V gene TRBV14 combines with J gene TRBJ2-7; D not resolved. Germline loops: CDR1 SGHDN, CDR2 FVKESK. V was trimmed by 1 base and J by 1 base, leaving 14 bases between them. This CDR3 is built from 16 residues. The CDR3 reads CASSQGYGGSSYEQYF. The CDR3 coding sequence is TGTGCCAGCAGCCAAGGGTACGGCGGATCGTCCTACGAGCAGTACTTC.

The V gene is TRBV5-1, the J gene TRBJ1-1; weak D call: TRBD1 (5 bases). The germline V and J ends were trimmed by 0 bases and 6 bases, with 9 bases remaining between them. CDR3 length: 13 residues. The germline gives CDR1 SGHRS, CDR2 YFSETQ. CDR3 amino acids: CASSLAGSPEAFF. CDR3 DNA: TGCGCCAGCAGCTTGGCAGGGAGCCCTGAAGCTTTCTTT.